This T cell receptor beta chain was identified during a study of shared clonotypes between healthy human individuals. Comments on this clone: This same CDR3 is encoded by further DNA sequences in the sample.

V lost 4 bases to trimming and J lost 1 base, with 12 bases between them. This CDR3 is 14 amino acids long. Germline CDR1 reads SGHRS; CDR2 reads YFSETQ. Profiled with immunoSEQ multiplex PCR; TCRdb holds only in-frame clones, not every one. In the table there are 2 million to 2.5 million clones, approximately 95% of which are singletons. V is TRBV5-1 and J is TRBJ2-7; D is uncertain. This TCR derives from a man between 18 and 35 years old in good health. The sequenced sample was naive CD4+ T cells sorted from blood. Regarding subset: CD45RA+ positively selected. CDR3 amino acids: CASSPDGGSYEQYF. The CDR3 nucleotides are TGCGCCAGCAGCCCGGACGGTGGGTCCTACGAGCAGTACTTC. Full variable domain (outside the CDR3, taken from reference TRBV5-1 and TRBJ2-7): KAGVTQTPRYLIKTRGQQVTLSCSPISGHRSVSWYQQTPGQGLQFLFEYFSETQRNKGNFPGRFSGRQFSNSRSEMNVSTLELGDSALYLCASSPDGGSYEQYFGPGTRLTVT.